This T cell receptor beta chain derives from a study of T-cell reconstitution after alpha-beta-depleted transplantation in children. This sample's TCRbeta library carried unique molecular identifier barcodes. TCRdb processed the PCR reads anew with MiXCR; each CDR3 protein has one entry. The table has about 610,000 distinct CDR3 sequences, 8% to 11% seen once. Per the germline V gene, CDR1 is DFQATT and CDR2 is SNEGSKA (reference sequence). Trimming cost V 2 bases and J 4 bases; bases outside gene matches: 3. The CDR3 sequence is 15 residues long. The clonotype comes from a human donor who donated a stem cell graft to a child with acute myeloid leukemia. The chain is built from TRBV20-1 and TRBJ2-3, with TRBD2 identical over 13 bases. Sequencing was performed on PBMCs from the stem cell graft donor, taken from the stem cell graft. The CDR3 DNA reads as TGCAGTGCTAGAAGGACTAGCGGGAGCGCAGATACGCAGTATTTT. Amino acids: CSARRTSGSADTQYF.